The present T cell receptor beta chain was sequenced within a study of T cells in Graves' hyperthyroidism and ophthalmopathy. Broader study findings: Most clonotypes that expanded in the thyroid above 0.001 also showed up in blood.

Template material for amplifying TCR beta CDR3 regions consisted of RNA transcripts. A set of HTBI primers served as the primers for a first-round RT-PCR of the TCR CDR3. TCRdb reanalysed the multiplex PCR reads using MiXCR and keeps one entry per CDR3 protein. Of 450,000 to 550,000 distinct CDR3 sequences in the sample, about 24% were seen once. Germline values: CDR1 LGHNA, CDR2 YNFKEQ. This CDR3 spans 14 amino acids. With V trimmed by 5 bases and J by 2 bases, 5 bases remained unmatched. This clonotype appeared many times. Its antigen is not identified. The specimen sequenced was blood. The receptor was derived from a young woman with Graves' ophthalmopathy. The V and J genes are TRBV4-2 and TRBJ1-1; 7 positions match TRBD1. The CDR3 region is CASSTGTENTEAFF. CDR3 DNA sequence: TGTGCCAGCAGCACCGGGACAGAAAACACTGAAGCTTTCTTT.